A selection of T cell receptor beta chains follows, all from one sample in a study of identical twins. TCRdb re-called the 5' RACE reads with MiXCR, one entry per CDR3 protein. Altogether roughly 750,000 distinct CDR3 sequences are present, around 20% being singletons, with the ten largest covering 4% to 4.5%. This same sample was also taken into another study, of T cells expressing NK-cell markers.

The sample was PBMCs. The receptors here all came from a woman aged 18-29 years in good health. The CDR3 runs from the conserved cysteine through the conserved F or W. The D gene is left open where the match is weak. The listing skips clone size in some rows; elsewhere it reads once, few, many or a size class.

cdr3_nt cdr3_aa cdr3_length v_call clone_size d_call j_call
TGTGCCAGCAGTTTTCAAAGAGGTTCGCGATACGAGCAGTACTTC CASSFQRGSRYEQYF 15 TRBV27 few NA TRBJ2-7
TGTGCCAGCGCGACGACTACCGGGAGGCACGAGCAGTACTTC CASATTTGRHEQYF 14 TRBV3-1 NA TRBD2 TRBJ2-7
TGCGCCAGCAGCTTTTTCCCTGGAAACACCATATATTTT CASSFFPGNTIYF 13 TRBV5-1 many NA TRBJ1-3
TGCAGTGTAACAGGGGTGGACGAGCAGTACTTC CSVTGVDEQYF 11 TRBV20-1 NA TRBD1 TRBJ2-7
TGCGCCAGCAGCTTGGGTCAGGGGAATGGCTACACCTTC CASSLGQGNGYTF 13 TRBV5-1 many NA TRBJ1-2
TGTGCCAGCAGCTATACGACAGGGACTAACTATGGCTACACCTTC CASSYTTGTNYGYTF 15 TRBV5-6 few TRBD1 TRBJ1-2
TGTGCCAGCAGTGCGACAGGGGCCGGTACAGATACGCAGTATTTT CASSATGAGTDTQYF 15 TRBV6-1 many TRBD1 TRBJ2-3
TGTGCCAGCAGCGAAAAGGGGACAGGGCACTATGGCTACACCTTC CASSEKGTGHYGYTF 15 TRBV16 many TRBD1 TRBJ1-2
TGCAGTGCTAGAGCGGGGCTAGCGCCCTCCTACAATGAGCAGTTCTTC CSARAGLAPSYNEQFF 16 TRBV20-1 NA NA TRBJ2-1
TGTGCCAGCAGTTTAAATGGGGGCCCCTTCTTC CASSLNGGPFF 11 TRBV12-3/TRBV12-4 few NA TRBJ2-1
TGTGCCAGCAGTGTAGGACAGGGCCTCGTGGGGGGGCAGTACTTC CASSVGQGLVGGQYF 15 TRBV27 few TRBD1 TRBJ2-7
TGTGCCAGCAGCCGCGACAGGGGTTGGTCTGAAGCTTTCTTT CASSRDRGWSEAFF 14 TRBV7-9 few TRBD1 TRBJ1-1
TGCAGCGTTGAAGCAGGGGGCTCGAACACTGAAGCTTTCTTT CSVEAGGSNTEAFF 14 TRBV29-1 few TRBD1 TRBJ1-1
TGCAGTGCTCGGGAAAGCTCCTACAATGAGCAGTTCTTC CSARESSYNEQFF 13 TRBV20-1 many NA TRBJ2-1
TGCGCCAGCAGCTTTTTGGACAGGGGGCCGGTCCAAGAGACCCAGTACTTC CASSFLDRGPVQETQYF 17 TRBV5-1 NA TRBD1 TRBJ2-5
TGTGCCAGCAGCCAAGACAGAACCCACGAGCAGTACTTC CASSQDRTHEQYF 13 TRBV14 many NA TRBJ2-7
TGTGCCAGCAGTTACGAGAGACTAGCGGGAGGCGAGCAGTACTTC CASSYERLAGGEQYF 15 TRBV6-5 few TRBD2 TRBJ2-7
TGTGCCAGCAGTGAGGCGGGGCAGGGGGTCTACGAGCAGTACTTC CASSEAGQGVYEQYF 15 TRBV6-1 few NA TRBJ2-7
TGCAGTGCCCCAAGCGGAGGGGTTACGGGGGCCAACGTCCTGACTTTC CSAPSGGVTGANVLTF 16 TRBV20-1 few NA TRBJ2-6
TGTGCCAGCAGTTACTTAGATGGGACTGAAGCTTTCTTT CASSYLDGTEAFF 13 TRBV6-5 NA NA TRBJ1-1
TGTGCCAGCAGCTTTGGGACGGAGAATTACGAGCAGTACTTC CASSFGTENYEQYF 14 TRBV7-8 NA NA TRBJ2-7
TGCAGTGCCCGAGTGGGGAGGGCCGCTTCGAATGAGCAGTTCTTC CSARVGRAASNEQFF 15 TRBV20-1 few TRBD2 TRBJ2-1
TGCAGTGCTAGGGGTAGGCCAGATACGCAGTATTTT CSARGRPDTQYF 12 TRBV20-1 few NA TRBJ2-3
TGTGCCAATGGCAGGGAAAGCTCTGGGGCCAACGTCCTGACTTTC CANGRESSGANVLTF 15 TRBV6-1 few NA TRBJ2-6
TGTGCCAGCAGCTTAGATCCAGGACTAGCGGGGACTTTCTTC CASSLDPGLAGTFF 14 TRBV11-2 NA TRBD2 TRBJ2-1
TGTGCCAGCAGTTTTCAGTCCACAGGCTCCTACAATGAGCAGTTCTTC CASSFQSTGSYNEQFF 16 TRBV12-3/TRBV12-4 NA NA TRBJ2-1
TGCAGTGCAGACCGAGGTGGGGTGGCTTTCGGCTACGAGCAGTACTTC CSADRGGVAFGYEQYF 16 TRBV20-1 NA NA TRBJ2-7